The clone carrying this TCR beta chain has more than one count but fewer than ten. Its antigen is unidentified. This entry is derived from a study of cytomegalovirus exposure and HLA in healthy donors. Study-level findings and limits: TCR beta sequences reportedly predicted the HLA-A and HLA-B alleles of most subjects accurately.

V gave up 4 bases and J gave up 3 bases, with 11 bases separating them. This CDR3 has 13 amino acids. The germline V gene encodes CDR1 SGHRS and CDR2 YFSETQ. A multiplex PCR was run with 60 Vbeta primers and 13 Jbeta primers. Profiling relied on immunoSEQ multiplex PCR, and the TCRdb table lists in-frame clones only, not all of them. This table holds around 170,000 clones, around three quarters found once. This receptor was identified in a woman aged 40 to 55 in good health and CMV-seronegative. The sequencing input was PBMCs. This chain uses TRBV5-1 with TRBJ2-7; D perhaps matches TRBD1 (6 bases). The CDR3 region has the DNA TGCGCCAGCAGCCCCGGACAGTTCTACGAGCAGTACTTC. Amino acids: CASSPGQFYEQYF.